The rows below give T cell receptor beta chains drawn from one sample of a study of T cell responses to AZD1222 COVID-19 vaccine. Here immunoSEQ multiplex PCR was the method, and the copy in TCRdb shows in-frame clones only, minus some. The sample gives 150,000 or so clones, 85% to 95% of which show up once; 1.2% to 1.5% is in the top ten. The source was peripheral blood, collected on day 0 of AZD1222 vaccination. All receptors derive from an adult in good health. Each CDR3 is given with its conserved first and last residue. Each record gives: D gene, clone size, V gene, J gene, CDR3 protein, CDR3 DNA. D genes are given only for firm matches. Clone size appears in some rows only: once, few, many, or a class for an expanded clone.

TRBD1,once,TRBV5-1,TRBJ2-7,CASSLGQGEQYF,TGCGCCAGCAGCTTGGGACAGGGCGAGCAGTACTTC
NA,NA,TRBV30,TRBJ1-2,CACGGVYGYTF,TGTGCCTGCGGGGGGGTCTATGGCTACACCTTC
NA,NA,TRBV20-1,TRBJ1-5,CSASKGPTSNQPQHF,TGCAGTGCTAGTAAGGGTCCAACAAGCAATCAGCCCCAGCATTTT
NA,NA,TRBV7-8,TRBJ1-4,CASSVGWKTDPGLFF,TGTGCCAGCAGCGTAGGATGGAAGACGGACCCGGGACTGTTTTTT
TRBD2,NA,TRBV9,TRBJ2-1,CASSVEGGRFYNEQFF,TGTGCCAGCAGCGTAGAGGGCGGGAGGTTCTACAATGAGCAGTTCTTC
TRBD2,NA,TRBV27,TRBJ2-1,CATSQGGSINEQFF,TGTGCCACCTCCCAGGGCGGGAGCATAAATGAGCAGTTCTTC
NA,NA,TRBV18,TRBJ2-7,CASSPPAKDEQYF,TGTGCCAGCTCACCACCGGCCAAAGACGAGCAGTACTTC
NA,NA,TRBV19,TRBJ1-2,CASISSGLYGYTF,TGTGCCAGTATATCTTCGGGGCTCTATGGCTACACCTTC
NA,NA,TRBV4-1,TRBJ2-6,CASSQGVSSGANVLTF,TGCGCCAGCAGCCAAGGGGTTAGCTCTGGGGCCAACGTCCTGACTTTC
NA,NA,TRBV27,TRBJ1-3,CASSLTDRGNTIYF,TGTGCCAGCAGTTTAACGGACAGAGGAAACACCATATATTTT
NA,NA,TRBV5-6,TRBJ2-5,CASSLGMGDWPGKTQYF,TGTGCCAGCAGCTTGGGAATGGGGGACTGGCCTGGGAAGACCCAGTACTTC
NA,NA,TRBV28,TRBJ2-6,CAGSSGANVLTF,TGTGCCGGAAGCTCTGGGGCCAACGTCCTGACTTTC
NA,NA,TRBV30,TRBJ1-6,CAWDYGGNSPLHF,TGTGCCTGGGACTACGGAGGTAATTCACCCCTCCACTTT
NA,NA,TRBV6-1,TRBJ1-5,CASSFLQQPQHF,TGTGCCAGCAGTTTCCTCCAACAACCCCAGCATTTT
TRBD1,NA,TRBV13,TRBJ1-1,CASSLLDLPYRGQDTEAFF,TGTGCCAGCAGCCTCCTAGACCTCCCCTACAGGGGGCAGGACACTGAAGCTTTCTTT
NA,NA,TRBV5-1,TRBJ1-1,CASSLDRGLGTEAFF,TGCGCCAGCAGCTTGGATAGGGGTTTGGGCACTGAAGCTTTCTTT
NA,NA,TRBV6-5,TRBJ1-2,CASSYTGSAYGYTF,TGTGCCAGCAGTTATACCGGGTCCGCCTATGGCTACACCTTC
TRBD1,NA,TRBV6-5,TRBJ2-7,CASRAGGSEQYF,TGTGCCAGCAGGGCAGGGGGCAGCGAGCAGTACTTC
NA,NA,TRBV12-3/TRBV12-4,TRBJ2-4,CASRNEDIQYF,TGTGCCAGCAGGAATGAAGACATTCAGTACTTC
NA,NA,TRBV2,TRBJ1-1,CASSVQGSTEAFF,TGTGCCAGCAGTGTACAGGGTTCCACTGAAGCTTTCTTT
TRBD1,NA,TRBV18,TRBJ1-2,CASSPPGYQGVALGGYTF,TGTGCCAGCTCACCACCAGGGTACCAGGGGGTAGCCCTAGGGGGCTACACCTTC
TRBD2,NA,TRBV19,TRBJ2-2,CASQTSGRDTGELFF,TGTGCCAGTCAGACTAGCGGGAGAGACACCGGGGAGCTGTTTTTT
NA,NA,TRBV10-3,TRBJ1-1,CATRMKPNTEAFF,TGTGCCACCCGAATGAAACCGAACACTGAAGCTTTCTTT
NA,NA,TRBV5-4,TRBJ1-5,CASSPPEDSNQPQHF,TGTGCCAGCAGTCCCCCGGAGGACAGCAATCAGCCCCAGCATTTT
NA,NA,TRBV19,TRBJ1-1,CASSISLEAFF,TGTGCCAGTAGTATCAGTCTTGAAGCTTTCTTT
TRBD1,once,TRBV30,TRBJ1-2,CAWTGGAYLGYTF,TGTGCCTGGACAGGGGGCGCTTATCTCGGCTACACCTTC
TRBD2,NA,TRBV11-3,TRBJ2-1,CASSLGRSGRAGEQFF,TGTGCCAGCAGCTTAGGACGTAGCGGGAGGGCCGGGGAGCAGTTCTTC
NA,NA,TRBV29-1,TRBJ1-2,CSARDINYGYTF,TGCAGCGCACGGGACATCAACTATGGCTACACCTTC
NA,NA,TRBV2,TRBJ1-1,CASSTGTWAEAFF,TGTGCCAGCAGCACCGGGACATGGGCTGAAGCTTTCTTT
TRBD1,NA,TRBV28,TRBJ1-5,CASGPGQGYQPQHF,TGTGCCAGCGGACCCGGACAGGGCTATCAGCCCCAGCATTTT
NA,NA,TRBV12-3/TRBV12-4,TRBJ1-1,CASRFGRNSRAFF,TGTGCCAGCAGATTCGGAAGAAACTCGCGGGCTTTCTTT
NA,NA,TRBV19,TRBJ1-1,CASRDVTEAFF,TGTGCCAGTAGGGATGTCACTGAAGCTTTCTTT
TRBD2,NA,TRBV4-2,TRBJ2-2,CASSQPSGSPGELFF,TGTGCCAGCAGCCAACCCAGCGGGAGTCCCGGGGAGCTGTTTTTT
NA,NA,TRBV28,TRBJ1-1,CASSLRVIGRAFF,TGTGCCAGCAGCCTCCGGGTGATCGGTAGGGCTTTCTTT
TRBD2,NA,TRBV27,TRBJ2-2,CASSSASGGAYTGELFF,TGTGCCAGCAGTTCCGCTAGCGGGGGGGCGTACACCGGGGAGCTGTTTTTT
TRBD1,NA,TRBV30,TRBJ1-5,CAWSVLTGGQPQHF,TGTGCCTGGAGTGTACTAACAGGGGGCCAGCCCCAGCATTTT
TRBD1,NA,TRBV29-1,TRBJ1-5,CSVVEGTGGGQPQHF,TGCAGCGTTGTGGAAGGGACAGGGGGCGGTCAGCCCCAGCATTTT
NA,NA,TRBV30,TRBJ1-6,CALQVGEGSPLHF,TGTGCCCTCCAGGTAGGGGAGGGCTCACCCCTCCACTTT
NA,NA,TRBV5-1,TRBJ1-2,CASSLDGVTNYGYTF,TGCGCCAGCAGCTTGGATGGGGTTACAAACTATGGCTACACCTTC
TRBD1,NA,TRBV18,TRBJ2-3,CASMGQGADTQYF,TGTGCCAGCATGGGACAGGGGGCAGATACGCAGTATTTT
TRBD1,NA,TRBV18,TRBJ2-3,CASSPLQGATDTQYF,TGTGCCAGCTCACCTCTACAGGGGGCCACAGATACGCAGTATTTT
TRBD1,NA,TRBV5-5,TRBJ2-7,CASSRSGQGAQQYF,TGTGCCAGCAGCCGAAGCGGACAGGGGGCTCAGCAGTACTTC
NA,NA,TRBV11-3,TRBJ2-7,CASSFRDIGYEQYF,TGTGCCAGCAGCTTCCGGGACATCGGCTACGAGCAGTACTTC
NA,NA,TRBV12-3/TRBV12-4,TRBJ1-3,CASTQGGWNTIYF,TGTGCCAGCACCCAGGGAGGGTGGAACACCATATATTTT